Listed below are T cell receptor beta chains from one sample, sequenced in a study of cytomegalovirus exposure and HLA in healthy donors. Clones were sequenced by immunoSEQ multiplex PCR, and TCRdb holds only the in-frame ones, with some missing. The table has about 120,000 clones, 80% seen once. The sample taken for sequencing was PBMCs. These TCRs come from a female donor in good health and CMV-seropositive. CDR3s include the opening cysteine and the closing phenylalanine or tryptophan. D genes are given only for firm matches.

D gene,V gene,J gene,CDR3 protein
TRBD1,TRBV5-4,TRBJ1-2,CASSLWAGQGPYGYTF
TRBD1,TRBV7-2,TRBJ2-1,CASTQGWDVEQFF
TRBD2,TRBV4-2,TRBJ2-1,CASSPQFSGGANEQFF
.,TRBV28,TRBJ1-1,CASSLGGGGTEAFF
.,TRBV7-8,TRBJ2-7,CASSLEGQRGYEQYF
TRBD1,TRBV6-5,TRBJ1-3,CASSRTGVGNTIYF
TRBD1,TRBV30,TRBJ1-2,CAFGQGGYGYTF
TRBD1,TRBV27,TRBJ2-7,CASSFRQGTRDEQYF
TRBD1,TRBV4-1,TRBJ2-3,CASSQGGGTGSADTQYF
TRBD1,TRBV29-1,TRBJ1-4,CSVATGGAGNEKLFF
.,TRBV7-2,TRBJ2-2,CASSLQGSGELFF
.,TRBV6-5,TRBJ1-2,CASSTGAFRGNGYTF
TRBD1,TRBV5-1,TRBJ1-3,CASSGGTGNTIYF
.,TRBV18,TRBJ2-7,CASSQRDEQYF
TRBD1,TRBV9,TRBJ1-2,CASSVGRGPYGYTF
TRBD1,TRBV5-4,TRBJ2-3,CASSLRQGWGTDTQYF
TRBD2,TRBV5-1,TRBJ2-3,CASSPAVSVAGWYF
.,TRBV2,TRBJ1-5,CASSVQGSHQPQHF
TRBD1,TRBV18,TRBJ1-3,CASSPATGWANTIYF
TRBD1,TRBV13,TRBJ2-7,CASSRGQLSYEQYF
TRBD1,TRBV19,TRBJ1-6,CASSMGVAGQGGSPLHF
.,TRBV30,.,CAWKHSGYEQYF
.,TRBV5-1,TRBJ2-1,CASSFSGTEQFF
.,TRBV5-1,TRBJ1-5,CASSLAGERDQPQHF
.,TRBV10-3,TRBJ1-1,CAISAPVPNTEAFF
.,TRBV4-1,TRBJ1-4,CASSQSQATNEKLFF
.,TRBV19,TRBJ1-6,CASSIEVAYNSPLHF
.,TRBV7-9,TRBJ2-1,CASRPPVRYTYNEQFF
.,TRBV11-2,TRBJ1-4,CASSLVEEKLFF
.,TRBV10-3,TRBJ2-2,CAIAQDNTGELFF
TRBD2,TRBV7-9,TRBJ2-5,CASSLGGGRDQETQYF